The sequence of this TCR beta chain was determined in a study of T cells in Graves' hyperthyroidism and ophthalmopathy. Overall study: Prior to any treatment, at the point of initial diagnosis, peripheral blood was collected. Study-wide results and limits: Blood held most thyroid clonotypes expanded above 0.001 frequency.

Hyperthyroidism was newly diagnosed in patients aged 18 to 65 (duration under 2 months). Clinicians diagnosed patients from clinical symptoms, serum thyroxine and TRAb, thyroid ultrasound and orbital computed tomography. Comment on this clonotype: Its antigen is undetermined.

RNA transcripts provided the source from which TCR beta CDR3 regions were amplified. First-round RT-PCR targeting the TCR CDR3 was performed with the HTBI primer set. TCRdb passed the multiplex PCR reads through MiXCR, listing each CDR3 protein once. The sample includes approximately 720,000 distinct CDR3 sequences, approximately 19% of them seen just once. The germline V gene has CDR1 SGDLS and CDR2 YYNGEE. The V end lost 0 bases, the J end lost 4 bases, and 7 bases lay between the germline ends. This CDR3 contains 13 residues. The sequenced sample was blood. The source of this sequence is a woman aged 50 to 60 with Graves' hyperthyroidism that later progressed to Graves' ophthalmopathy. The V gene is TRBV9, the J gene TRBJ1-2, with D perhaps TRBD1 (5 bases). This chain's CDR3 is CASSVGGTYGYTF. For the CDR3, the DNA is TGTGCCAGCAGCGTAGGGGGGACCTATGGCTACACCTTC.